These 14 T cell receptor beta chains originate from one sample sequenced in a study of OX40 agonist ivuxolimab in advanced cancers. Sequencing used immunoSEQ multiplex PCR; TCRdb keeps in-frame clones, though not all of them. The table has about 22,000 clones, about four fifths seen once. The sample consisted of CD4+ or CD8+ T cells sorted from blood, taken in a trial of the OX40 agonist ivuxolimab. Receptors were obtained from an adult with an advanced solid tumor such as melanoma, head and neck, liver or kidney cancer.

This chain joins TRBV19 and TRBJ2-7; 7 bases line up with TRBD2. This CDR3 has 13 amino acids. CDR1 is LNHDA and CDR2 is SQIVND in the germline V gene (reference sequence). J gave up 4 bases and V 4 bases, and 4 bases lay outside the gene matches. The CDR3 coding sequence is TGTGCCAGTAGTAAAGGGACTACTTACGAGCAGTACTTC. It encodes CASSKGTTYEQYF.

V is TRBV9 and J is TRBJ1-1, with TRBD1 matching 7 bases. CDR3 length: 14 amino acids. The germline gives CDR1 SGDLS, CDR2 YYNGEE. Trimming took 0 bases from V and 5 from J; bases not matched to a gene: 4. Here the CDR3 reads CASSVVGGWTEAFF. The CDR3, as DNA: TGTGCCAGCAGCGTAGTAGGGGGCTGGACTGAAGCTTTCTTT.

The V gene is TRBV7-8, the J gene TRBJ2-7; 7 bases line up with TRBD2. The CDR3 consists of 13 residues. The V segment lost 3 bases and the J segment 6 bases; nucleotides outside the gene matches: 5. Germline loops: CDR1 SGHVS, CDR2 FQNEAQ. CDR3 sequence reads: CASSLNWEGEQYF. CDR3 nucleotides: TGTGCCAGCAGCTTGAATTGGGAGGGCGAGCAGTACTTC.

The chain uses TRBV13 and TRBJ2-7, with 12 positions matching TRBD2. The germline V gene encodes CDR1 PRHDT and CDR2 FYEKMQ (reference sequence). The trim removed 7 bases at V and 2 bases at J, leaving 6 bases unmatched. The CDR3 runs 15 residues. The CDR3 sequence: CASTPLAGGPYEQYF. The CDR3 DNA sequence: TGTGCCAGCACCCCACTAGCGGGGGGACCCTACGAGCAGTACTTC.

The CDR3 coding sequence is TGTGCCAGCAGCTACCGGACCGGGGAGCTGTTTTTT. It encodes CASSYRTGELFF. The chain links TRBV7-3 to TRBJ2-2; D is unresolved. Trimming removed 4 bases from V and 5 bases from J, with 5 bases in between. The length of the CDR3 is 12 residues. CDR1 is SGHTA and CDR2 is FQGTGA in the germline V gene. Based on the CDR3 plus reference TRBV7-3 and TRBJ2-2, the full variable domain is GAGVSQTPSNKVTEKGKYVELRCDPISGHTALYWYRQSLGQGPEFLIYFQGTGAADDSGLPNDRFFAVRPEGSVSTLKIQRTERGDSAVYLCASSYRTGELFFGEGSRLTVL.

The chain has TRBV5-8 and TRBJ1-1, with 9 bases aligning to TRBD1. This CDR3 is built from 17 residues. Trimming at V came to 0 bases and at J to 5 bases, leaving 11 bases not matched to a gene. In germline, CDR1 is SGHTS, CDR2 YDEGEE. The DNA for the CDR3 is TGTGCCAGCAGCTTGGGGAGGGACAGGGAGCGAGGGACTGAAGCTTTCTTT. Its translation is CASSLGRDRERGTEAFF.

The chain combines TRBV7-1 with TRBJ1-2; D is perhaps TRBD1 (5 bases). TRBV7-1 is an ORF, with its function uncertain. The CDR3 has 15 residues. Trimming cost V 5 bases and J 5 bases, with 18 bases left between them. The CDR3 here is CASSPLEQAVYGYTF. CDR3 coding DNA: TGTGCCAGCAGCCCTCTCGAACAGGCCGTTTATGGCTACACCTTC.

The chain recombines TRBV19 with TRBJ1-5; a possible D gene is TRBD1 (6 bases). Trimming took 5 bases from V and 6 from J, leaving 14 bases between them. CDR3 length: 14 amino acids. The germline CDR1 and CDR2 sequences are LNHDA and SQIVND (reference sequence). The CDR3 here is CASSPTGQGQPQHF. In DNA, the CDR3 is TGTGCCAGTAGTCCTACAGGGCAGGGTCAGCCCCAGCATTTT.

The chain recombines TRBV7-3 with TRBJ2-1; D gene uncertain. CDR3 size: 14 residues. Between the trimmed V and J ends, which lost 5 bases and 6 bases, there was a span of 14 bases. Per the germline V gene, CDR1 is SGHTA and CDR2 is FQGTGA. In DNA form, the CDR3 reads TGTGCCAGCAGCCCCACCCCCGGGTCCAATGAGCAGTTCTTC. The encoded protein is CASSPTPGSNEQFF.

The rearrangement joins TRBV5-1 to TRBJ2-2, with TRBD1 matching over 8 bases. This CDR3 comprises 16 residues. J lost 3 bases, V lost 4 bases, and 8 bases had no gene match. Per the germline V gene, CDR1 is SGHRS and CDR2 is YFSETQ. The CDR3 reads CASSADRGLDTGELFF. The CDR3 DNA follows: TGCGCCAGCAGCGCCGACAGGGGATTGGACACCGGGGAGCTGTTTTTT.

The rearrangement uses TRBV12-2 and TRBJ2-5. TRBV12-2 is a pseudogene locus. This CDR3 has 14 amino acids. CDR3 DNA: TGTGCAAGTCGCTTAGTGGCCCGGACCAAGACCCAGTACTTC. It specifies CASRLVARTKTQYF.

The V call is TRBV30, the J call TRBJ2-7; no clear D. The ends were cut back, 1 base at V and 3 bases at J, with 4 bases in the middle. CDR1 GTSNPN and CDR2 SVGIG come from the germline V gene (reference sequence). CDR3 length: 11 residues. DNA for the CDR3: TGTGCCTGGAGTGAGAGCTACGAGCAGTACTTC. Amino acid sequence: CAWSESYEQYF.

This clone has only one observation. The chain joins TRBV27 to TRBJ2-1, with D perhaps TRBD1 (8 bases). The germline V gene has CDR1 MNHEY and CDR2 SMNVEV (reference sequence). The CDR3 spans 16 residues. With 4 bases removed from V and 10 bases from J, the gap between germline ends came to 23 bases. CDR3 coding DNA: TGTGCCAGCAGTTCGCACCCAGGGGGCACCGGGGGGGAGCAGTTCTTC. The encoded protein is CASSSHPGGTGGEQFF.

The J gene is TRBJ1-1, the V gene TRBV5-6; no reliable D call. Deletions cut 0 bases from V and 5 bases from J, with 8 bases between. Germline assignment: CDR1 SGHDT and CDR2 YYEEEE. This CDR3 has 13 residues. The CDR3 DNA reads TGTGCCAGCAGCTTGGGGGCGCGGACTGAAGCTTTCTTT. It translates to CASSLGARTEAFF. Filled out from reference TRBV5-6 and TRBJ1-1, the complete variable domain reads DAGVTQSPTHLIKTRGQQVTLRCSPKSGHDTVSWYQQALGQGPQFIFQYYEEEERQRGNFPDRFSGHQFPNYSSELNVNALLLGDSALYLCASSLGARTEAFFGQGTRLTVV.